These 30 T cell receptor beta chains came from one sample sequenced in a study of Ad26.COV2.S vaccination and SARS-CoV-2 variants (dated by TCRdb to the early 2020s). Library preparation was by the immunoSEQ multiplex PCR assay. Not all clones reach the TCRdb copy of this immuneACCESS table, which keeps in-frame sequences only. Checked studies attribute under half of the gap to unresolved V genes and leave the rest unexplained. The sample yields about 350,000 clones; approximately 90% were counted once. The top ten clones comprise about 6.4% of the sample. The intended sense of this specimen's treatment or condition label: 15 to 20 received Ad26.COV2.S at low or high dose, single or two shots; about 5 received placebo; per-sample allocation not given. Repertoires of vaccine and placebo recipients were sequenced from samples taken on day 63 after the first injection. The starting material was peripheral blood, obtained in a trial of Ad26.COV2.S vaccine versus placebo. The receptors here all came from a person between 18 and 65 years old who received the Ad26.COV2.S COVID-19 vaccine or a placebo.

This clone showed up just a few times. V and J are TRBV5-5 and TRBJ2-7; 7 bases are a match to TRBD1. Unmatched junction bases numbered 3, after V lost 4 bases and J lost 5 bases. The length of the CDR3 is 12 residues. The V gene's germline CDR1 is SGHKS and CDR2 YYEKEE (reference sequence). CDR3 in amino acids: CASSVTGDEQYF. In DNA, the CDR3 is TGTGCCAGCAGCGTAACAGGGGACGAGCAGTACTTC.

This clone was seen a handful of times. The chain uses TRBV24-1 and TRBJ1-5; 8 bases agree with TRBD1. Germline V CDR1 and CDR2: KGHDR, SFDVKD. V trimming: 1 base; J trimming: 2 bases; junction bases outside the gene matches: 9. This CDR3 spans 18 amino acids. The CDR3 sequence is CATSDFWPDRDGNQPQHF. CDR3 sequence (DNA): TGTGCCACCAGTGATTTCTGGCCGGACAGGGATGGCAATCAGCCCCAGCATTTT.

The rearrangement links TRBV10-3 to TRBJ2-7; weak D call: TRBD1 (5 bases). Trimming stripped 2 bases from V and 5 bases from J, with 22 bases between. Germline V lookup: CDR1 ENHRY, CDR2 SYGVKD. This CDR3 comprises 17 residues. The CDR3 DNA reads TGTGCCATCAGTGAGCCAATAGGGTGGGGCGCGGTCGACGAGCAGTACTTC. Amino acids: CAISEPIGWGAVDEQYF.

The rearrangement links TRBV5-4 to TRBJ1-3; no clear D. Per germline, CDR1 SGHNT and CDR2 YYREEE (reference sequence). V gave up 4 bases and J gave up 2 bases, with 7 bases separating them. This CDR3 has 13 amino acids. CDR3 nucleotide sequence: TGTGCCAGCAGCCGGGCAGCTGGAAACACCATATATTTT. It encodes CASSRAAGNTIYF.

The chain has TRBV6-1 and TRBJ1-1; 8 positions match TRBD1. In germline, CDR1 is MNHNS, CDR2 SASEGT. After removal of 0 bases from V and 4 bases from J, the junction contained 1 base not matched to a gene. The CDR3 runs to 14 residues. CDR3 sequence reads: CASSEATGGTEAFF. The CDR3 DNA follows: TGTGCCAGCAGTGAAGCTACAGGGGGCACTGAAGCTTTCTTT.

The rearrangement uses TRBV5-1 and TRBJ2-1; possible D gene TRBD1, 5 bases. CDR1 is SGHRS and CDR2 is YFSETQ in the germline V gene. Trimming shortened V by 0 bases and J by 4 bases, and 11 bases separated the two germline ends. The CDR3 runs to 15 residues. CDR3 DNA sequence: TGCGCCAGCAGCTTGGAGGGGTCCCTATACAATGAGCAGTTCTTC. Translating gives CASSLEGSLYNEQFF.

The rearrangement joins TRBV2 to TRBJ2-2, with D possibly being TRBD2 (6 bases). The germline V gene has CDR1 SNHLY and CDR2 FYNNEI. V shed 0 bases and J shed 6 bases, with 8 bases lying between them. The CDR3 sequence is 14 residues long. CDR3 sequence: CASSEARGAGELFF. The CDR3 DNA reads as TGTGCCAGCAGTGAAGCGCGGGGAGCCGGGGAGCTGTTTTTT.

The chain joins TRBV19 to TRBJ1-5, with unresolved D. V dropped 5 bases and J dropped 10 bases, with 12 bases sitting between them. Germline V lookup: CDR1 LNHDA, CDR2 SQIVND (reference sequence). The CDR3 is 12 amino acids. CDR3 in amino acids: CASSALLGPQHF. CDR3 nucleotides: TGTGCCAGTAGTGCCCTACTTGGTCCCCAGCATTTT. Filled out from reference TRBV19 and TRBJ1-5, the complete variable domain reads DGGITQSPKYLFRKEGQNVTLSCEQNLNHDAMYWYRQDPGQGLRLIYYSQIVNDFQKGDIAEGYSVSREKKESFPLTVTSAQKNPTAFYLCASSALLGPQHFGDGTRLSIL.

In its sample, this clone was seen a few times. The rearrangement uses TRBV27 and TRBJ1-2; no firm D call. Germline CDR1 and CDR2: MNHEY and SMNVEV (reference sequence). Between the trimmed V and J ends, which lost 3 bases and 1 base, there was a span of 9 bases. The CDR3 consists of 14 residues. This CDR3 is CASSFGRYNYGYTF. The CDR3 DNA reads as TGTGCCAGCAGTTTTGGGAGATATAACTATGGCTACACCTTC.

This chain links TRBV7-2 with TRBJ2-1, with 7 positions matching TRBD1. Trimming took 5 bases from V and 5 from J; bases not matched to a gene: 3. CDR3 length: 13 residues. Germline loops: CDR1 SGHTA, CDR2 FQGNSA. The CDR3 DNA follows: TGTGCCAGCAGCACCGACAGGGACAATGAGCAGTTCTTC. This translates into CASSTDRDNEQFF.

The rearrangement links TRBV7-2 to TRBJ2-2, with D perhaps TRBD1 (6 bases). The V end lost 5 bases, the J end lost 4 bases, and 14 bases lay between the germline ends. Germline loops: CDR1 SGHTA, CDR2 FQGNSA. This CDR3 has 15 amino acids. The CDR3 sequence: CASSPKQGPTGELFF. The CDR3 nucleotides are TGTGCCAGCAGCCCCAAACAGGGCCCCACCGGGGAGCTGTTTTTT.

The chain links TRBV3-1 (or the pseudogene TRBV3-2) to TRBJ2-7; D remains ambiguous. The CDR3 is made up of 11 amino acids. CDR1 and CDR2 from the germline V gene are LGHDT and YNNKEL (reference sequence). V lost 1 base and J 12 bases, leaving 10 bases between the germline ends. The CDR3 DNA follows: TGTGCCAGCAGCCAAGGTAACCGGTTGTACTTC. It yields the protein CASSQGNRLYF.

The genes are TRBV19 and TRBJ1-6; 7 nucleotides line up with TRBD1. Germline V lookup: CDR1 LNHDA, CDR2 SQIVND (reference sequence). The CDR3 sequence is 17 residues long. Unmatched junction bases numbered 9, after V lost 4 bases and J lost 3 bases. CDR3 bases: TGTGCCAGTAGTACCCAGACAGGGTTGATCTATAATTCACCCCTCCACTTT. The encoded protein is CASSTQTGLIYNSPLHF.

This chain uses TRBV6-5 with TRBJ2-7; TRBD1 or TRBD2 may be the D gene (6 bases each). The CDR3 consists of 13 residues. The germline V and J ends were trimmed by 2 bases and 6 bases, with 11 bases remaining between them. CDR1 and CDR2 from the germline V gene are MNHEY and SVGAGI. The CDR3: CASSYNGGREQYF. As DNA, the CDR3 is TGTGCCAGCAGTTACAATGGGGGGCGCGAGCAGTACTTC.

V usage is TRBV6-2 or TRBV6-3 and J usage is TRBJ1-4; D perhaps matches TRBD1 (5 bases). The V end lost 4 bases, the J end lost 7 bases, and 13 bases lay between the germline ends. CDR1 is MNHEY and CDR2 is SVGEGT in the germline V gene. The CDR3 extends over 14 amino acids. CDR3 sequence: CASSSIGQLEKLFF. For the CDR3, the DNA is TGTGCCAGCAGTTCAATTGGACAACTTGAAAAACTGTTTTTT.

This sequence joins TRBV18 and TRBJ2-1; D might be TRBD1 (5 bases). From germline, CDR1 is KGHSH and CDR2 LQKENI. The CDR3 has 15 amino acids. V was clipped by 0 bases and J by 8 bases, with 14 bases between them. Written as DNA, the CDR3 is TGTGCCAGCTCACCACCGTCTCTCAGGGTCGATGAGCAGTTCTTC. Translation: CASSPPSLRVDEQFF.

The chain employs TRBV3-1 (or the pseudogene TRBV3-2) and TRBJ2-7; D is possibly TRBD1 or TRBD2 (5 bases each). With 1 base removed from V and 4 bases from J, the gap between germline ends came to 11 bases. Germline CDR1 and CDR2: LGHDT and YNNKEL (reference sequence). CDR3 length equals 14 residues. CDR3 DNA sequence: TGTGCCAGCAGCCAAGGGGACCAGTTTTACGAGCAGTACTTC. Protein product: CASSQGDQFYEQYF.

The chain couples TRBV4-3 to TRBJ2-2; no definite D call. CDR1 LGHNA and CDR2 YSLEER come from the germline V gene. Trimming took 0 bases from V and 4 from J, leaving 6 bases between them. The CDR3 spans 14 residues. CDR3 residues: CASSQDPTTGELFF. The CDR3 DNA is TGCGCCAGCAGCCAAGATCCCACCACCGGGGAGCTGTTTTTT.

This chain uses TRBV30 with TRBJ1-2; no clear D gene. Germline CDR1 reads GTSNPN; CDR2 reads SVGIG (reference sequence). V was shortened by 2 bases and J by 8 bases, with 12 bases between the two germline ends. CDR3 length equals 12 residues. Here the CDR3 reads CAWSLEPGGYTF. The CDR3 nucleotides are TGTGCCTGGAGTCTCGAGCCCGGGGGCTACACCTTC.

This rearrangement joins TRBV4-1 to TRBJ2-2; D might be TRBD1 or TRBD2, each matching 5 bases. V was cut by 4 bases and J by 3 bases, with 12 bases left in between. CDR1 is MGHRA and CDR2 is YSYEKL in the germline V gene. The CDR3 is made up of 15 amino acids. The CDR3 sequence: CASSPVRGDTGELFF. CDR3 coding DNA: TGCGCCAGCAGCCCAGTGCGAGGGGACACCGGGGAGCTGTTTTTT.

The gene calls are TRBV6-4 and TRBJ2-5; D gene unclear. V lost 8 bases, J lost 4 bases, and 14 bases lay in between. CDR1 and CDR2 (germline): MRHNA, SNTAGT. This CDR3 comprises 13 residues. In DNA, the CDR3 is TGTGCCAGCCCAAGCCATGGACGAGAGACCCAGTACTTC. As protein: CASPSHGRETQYF.

The chain recombines TRBV30 with TRBJ1-6; D perhaps matches TRBD1 (5 bases). The CDR3 consists of 13 residues. Trimming cost V 5 bases and J 7 bases, with 12 bases left between them. CDR1 and CDR2 from the germline V gene are GTSNPN and SVGIG (reference sequence). The CDR3 sequence is CAWAQGMNSPLHF. The CDR3 DNA follows: TGTGCCTGGGCTCAGGGTATGAATTCACCCCTCCACTTT.

The chain has TRBV27 and TRBJ1-1; D is unresolved. This CDR3 is built from 13 residues. Germline values: CDR1 MNHEY, CDR2 SMNVEV (reference sequence). The V gene lost 2 bases and the J gene lost 4 bases, with 8 bases spanning the gap. In nucleotides, the CDR3 is TGTGCCAGCAGTTTACCGCGGGGCACTGAAGCTTTCTTT. It encodes CASSLPRGTEAFF.

The chain is built from TRBV28 and TRBJ2-1, with D possibly being TRBD2 (6 bases). The length of the CDR3 is 18 residues. The germline V gene encodes CDR1 MDHEN and CDR2 SYDVKM. V shed 1 base and J shed 5 bases, with 21 bases lying between them. The CDR3 spells CASSLLGASVRGDNEQFF. The CDR3 region has the DNA TGTGCCAGCAGTTTATTAGGGGCTAGCGTTAGAGGGGACAATGAGCAGTTCTTC.

The sample holds a few counts of this clone. The CDR3 DNA follows: TGTGCCAGCAGCTTGGACAGCGGAGAACCCTACGAGCAGTACTTC. Amino acids: CASSLDSGEPYEQYF. The chain uses TRBV7-2 and TRBJ2-7, with D maybe TRBD1 (6 bases). Trimming took 3 bases from V and 2 from J, leaving 14 bases between them. From germline, CDR1 is SGHTA and CDR2 FQGNSA. The CDR3 contains 15 residues.

J is TRBJ1-5 and V is TRBV27; 8 bases fit TRBD1. The CDR3 covers 14 residues. V trimming: 3 bases; J trimming: 2 bases; junction bases outside the gene matches: 0. CDR1 MNHEY and CDR2 SMNVEV come from the germline V gene (reference sequence). In DNA form, the CDR3 reads TGTGCCAGCAGTTTGGGACAGGGCAATCAGCCCCAGCATTTT. This codes for CASSLGQGNQPQHF.

V usage is TRBV6-5 and J usage is TRBJ1-5; maybe TRBD1 (5 bases). Looked up from germline, CDR1 is MNHEY and CDR2 is SVGAGI. The CDR3 covers 14 residues. The V end was cut by 7 bases, the J end by 2 bases, with 12 bases between. In DNA, the CDR3 is TGTGCCAGCACCATGGGGGGGGGCAATCAGCCCCAGCATTTT. Its translation is CASTMGGGNQPQHF.

This sequence joins TRBV30 and TRBJ1-6; tentative D call: TRBD1 (6 bases). The V gene's germline CDR1 is GTSNPN and CDR2 SVGIG (reference sequence). V dropped 8 bases and J dropped 8 bases, with 13 bases sitting between them. The length of the CDR3 is 12 residues. This CDR3 is CARQVGDSPLHF. DNA for the CDR3: TGTGCCCGACAGGTCGGGGATTCACCCCTCCACTTT. Filled out from reference TRBV30 and TRBJ1-6, the complete variable domain reads SQTIHQWPATLVQPVGSPLSLECTVEGTSNPNLYWYRQAAGRGLQLLFYSVGIGQISSEVPQNLSASRPQDRQFILSSKKLLLSDSGFYLCARQVGDSPLHFGNGTRLTVT.

This chain uses TRBV7-3 with TRBJ2-3; unclear D gene. CDR3 length: 14 amino acids. The V gene lost 4 bases and the J gene lost 7 bases, with 15 bases spanning the gap. Germline V gene data show CDR1 as SGHTA and CDR2 as FQGTGA. The CDR3 loop reads CASSWTSPPNTQYF. The CDR3 DNA reads TGTGCCAGCAGCTGGACCTCTCCTCCCAATACGCAGTATTTT.

The chain uses TRBV5-1 and TRBJ2-3, with 8 bases fitting TRBD1. The length of the CDR3 is 15 residues. Germline V gives CDR1 SGHRS, CDR2 YFSETQ. With V trimmed by 0 bases and J by 1 base, 1 base remained unmatched. The CDR3 DNA reads as TGCGCCAGCAGCTTGGTGGGACAGGGCACAGATACGCAGTATTTT. It specifies CASSLVGQGTDTQYF.